Listed here is a single T cell receptor (beta chain). TCRdb keeps only in-frame clones here, not all; method: immunoSEQ multiplex PCR. The sample consists of about 100,000 clones, 93% of them appearing once. The sample originates from a study of control samples from healthy donors and cancer patients. The germline V gene encodes CDR1 LGHNA and CDR2 YNFKEQ. Trimming took off 0 bases at V and 7 bases at J, with 7 bases between the two ends. The CDR3 is 13 amino acids. This chain connects TRBV4-2 to TRBJ2-1; D gene unclear. The sequenced material came from blood. This clonotype was sampled from a man younger than 35 in good health. The CDR3 spells CASSQDVVNEQFF. CDR3 coding DNA: TGTGCCAGCAGCCAAGATGTAGTGAATGAGCAGTTCTTC.